The 30 T cell receptor beta chains below come from one sample, sequenced in a study of blood T cell repertoires in COVID-19. Method: immunoSEQ multiplex PCR; TCRdb's copy keeps in-frame clones and lacks some. The table includes 200,000 to 250,000 clones, around 84% detected once. Sample: peripheral blood. Every receptor here comes from a woman aged 80 or over with COVID-19, enrolled during active disease.

The gene calls are TRBV13 and TRBJ2-1; TRBD2 is a possible D gene (5 bases). Trimming removed 5 bases at V and 5 bases at J, with 22 bases between. Germline V lookup: CDR1 PRHDT, CDR2 FYEKMQ (reference sequence). This CDR3 is 17 amino acids long. In nucleotides, the CDR3 is TGTGCCAGCAGCCCCGGGATCCCAGGAGGTGTCGACAATGAGCAGTTCTTC. This codes for CASSPGIPGGVDNEQFF.

This clone appeared a single time. The chain joins TRBV9 to TRBJ2-7; 12 bases are a match to TRBD1. J lost 4 bases, V lost 5 bases, and 7 bases had no gene match. The CDR3 sequence is 15 residues long. CDR1 is SGDLS and CDR2 is YYNGEE in the germline V gene. The CDR3 nucleotides are TGTGCCAGCAGTTCCGGGACAGGGGGCTTTTACGAGCAGTACTTC. Translating it yields CASSSGTGGFYEQYF.

The chain has TRBV5-4 and TRBJ2-3; 13 bases agree with TRBD2. The CDR3 contains 16 residues. Germline trimming cut 5 bases from V and 2 bases from J; bases unmatched to any gene: 5. The germline gives CDR1 SGHNT, CDR2 YYREEE (reference sequence). The CDR3 sequence is CASRPGLAGFTDTQYF. CDR3 bases: TGTGCCAGCAGACCGGGACTAGCGGGGTTCACAGATACGCAGTATTTT.

The rearrangement uses TRBV30 and TRBJ2-5; maybe TRBD1 (5 bases). Germline V gene sequence: CDR1 GTSNPN, CDR2 SVGIG (reference sequence). This CDR3 has 11 amino acids. The V end was cut by 2 bases, the J end by 13 bases, with 14 bases between. CDR3 DNA sequence: TGTGCCTGGAGTAACCGACAGTCGGGGTACTTC. This codes for CAWSNRQSGYF.

The CDR3 loop is CASRPGQSYEQYV. CDR3 DNA sequence: TGTGCCAGCAGGCCAGGACAGTCCTACGAGCAGTACGTC. The chain links TRBV6-5 to TRBJ2-7; a weak D match, TRBD1 (6 bases). The CDR3 has 13 amino acids. The V end lost 6 bases, the J end lost 1 base, and 10 bases lay between the germline ends. CDR1 is MNHEY, CDR2 SVGAGI, per germline.

This chain joins TRBV5-1 and TRBJ1-1; D possibly corresponds to TRBD1 (6 bases). Trimming took off 4 bases at V and 5 bases at J, with 12 bases between the two ends. Germline assignment: CDR1 SGHRS and CDR2 YFSETQ. The CDR3 contains 13 residues. This chain's CDR3 is CASSPDTGTEAFF. The CDR3 bases are TGCGCCAGCAGCCCAGATACAGGGACTGAAGCTTTCTTT.

The chain couples TRBV6-5 to TRBJ1-2; D gene ambiguous. The CDR3 consists of 14 residues. V lost 7 bases to trimming and J lost 7 bases, with 19 bases between them. CDR1 MNHEY and CDR2 SVGAGI come from the germline V gene. In nucleotides, the CDR3 is TGTGCCAGCATCCGCCTGGGCATACCCGGTGGCTACACCTTC. Translating gives CASIRLGIPGGYTF.

The J gene is TRBJ2-2, the V gene TRBV11-1, with 8 bases that match TRBD2. The ends lost 6 bases at V and 1 base at J; junction bases unmatched: 1. Germline V lookup: CDR1 SGHAT, CDR2 FQDESV (reference sequence). The CDR3 consists of 14 residues. For the CDR3, the DNA is TGTGCCAGCAGACGGGGGGGGAACACCGGGGAGCTGTTTTTT. This sequence encodes CASRRGGNTGELFF. The entire variable domain, with the rest obtained from reference TRBV11-1 and TRBJ2-2, is as follows: EAEVAQSPRYKITEKSQAVAFWCDPISGHATLYWYRQILGQGPELLVQFQDESVVDDSQLPKDRFSAERLKGVDSTLKIQPAELGDSAMYLCASRRGGNTGELFFGEGSRLTVL.

The rearrangement uses TRBV18 and TRBJ2-5, with TRBD2 matching over 8 bases. V was pared by 3 bases and J by 5 bases, with 11 bases of the junction left unmatched. Germline CDR1 is KGHSH and CDR2 is LQKENI. CDR3 length: 16 residues. The CDR3 is CASSPPSGGARETQYF. The CDR3 DNA is TGTGCCAGCTCACCCCCTTCCGGGGGGGCCCGGGAGACCCAGTACTTC.

The J gene is TRBJ2-1, the V gene TRBV5-4, with TRBD2 as a possible D gene (5 bases). Trimming cost V 5 bases and J 9 bases, with 9 bases left between them. Germline V gene sequence: CDR1 SGHNT, CDR2 YYREEE (reference sequence). The CDR3 has 11 residues. CDR3: CASRSDSEQFF. The CDR3 DNA reads as TGTGCCAGCAGGTCGGACTCTGAGCAGTTCTTC. The full variable domain, rest sourced from reference TRBV5-4 and TRBJ2-1, is ETGVTQSPTHLIKTRGQQVTLRCSSQSGHNTVSWYQQALGQGPQFIFQYYREEENGRGNFPPRFSGLQFPNYSSELNVNALELDDSALYLCASRSDSEQFFGPGTRLTVL.

Concerning this clone: The germline gene is not matched at one end of the junction; a read error may be the cause. The chain uses TRBV2 and TRBJ2-3; the match to TRBD2 covers 8 bases. Germline assignment: CDR1 SNHLY and CDR2 FYNNEI. The CDR3 has 14 residues. CDR3 DNA sequence: TGTGCCAGCAGTGAGGCGGGGGGCACGGATACGCAGTATTTT. Translated, it gives CASSEAGGTDTQYF.

The gene calls are TRBV18 and TRBJ1-2; TRBD1 aligns across 8 bases. J was trimmed by 4 bases and V by 3 bases; bases with no gene match: 7. This CDR3 spans 15 amino acids. In germline, CDR1 is KGHSH, CDR2 LQKENI. CDR3: CASSPPMGQVYGYTF. The CDR3, as DNA: TGTGCCAGCTCACCTCCAATGGGACAGGTCTATGGCTACACCTTC.

This clone was recorded a few times. CDR3 coding DNA: TGTGCCAGTGGACTAGCGGGGGTCCAAGAGACCCAGTACTTC. Translated: CASGLAGVQETQYF. The rearrangement joins TRBV10-3 to TRBJ2-5, with 13 nucleotides matching TRBD2. The length of the CDR3 is 14 residues. Germline lookup yields CDR1 ENHRY and CDR2 SYGVKD. V was pared by 10 bases and J by 1 base, with 3 bases of the junction left unmatched.

The chain recombines TRBV27 with TRBJ2-1, with a weak D call TRBD1 (6 bases). The V and J ends lost 2 bases and 6 bases respectively, with 14 bases between them. CDR1 MNHEY and CDR2 SMNVEV come from the germline V gene (reference sequence). There are 15 residues in the CDR3. This CDR3 reads CASSLRQGIINEQFF. The CDR3 DNA reads as TGTGCCAGCAGTTTAAGGCAGGGGATTATCAATGAGCAGTTCTTC.

This clone occurred once. V usage is TRBV7-9 and J usage is TRBJ1-6, with 9 bases aligning to TRBD1. CDR3 length: 15 amino acids. Looked up from germline, CDR1 is SEHNR and CDR2 is FQNEAQ (reference sequence). The V gene end was trimmed by 5 bases and the J gene end by 8 bases; junction bases not matched to a gene: 7. For the CDR3, the DNA is TGTGCCAGCAGCACGGGGGGACAGGGCTATTCACCCCTCCACTTT. Its translation is CASSTGGQGYSPLHF.

The chain links TRBV6-5 to TRBJ1-6, with D possibly being TRBD1 (5 bases). The length of the CDR3 is 14 residues. Trimming shortened V by 6 bases and J by 14 bases, and 20 bases separated the two germline ends. Per the germline V gene, CDR1 is MNHEY and CDR2 is SVGAGI. The CDR3 DNA reads TGTGCCAGCAGGCCCAGGGATGGGGTTATATCCCTCCACTTT. Encoded protein: CASRPRDGVISLHF.

The chain carries TRBV3-1 (or the pseudogene TRBV3-2) and TRBJ1-6, with D possibly matching TRBD1 (5 bases). V was trimmed by 8 bases and J by 1 base, leaving 9 bases between them. Germline lookup yields CDR1 LGHDT and CDR2 YNNKEL (reference sequence). The CDR3 runs to 14 residues. CDR3 coding DNA: TGTGCCAGCGGGGCGAAATCCTATAATTCACCCCTCCACTTT. This codes for CASGAKSYNSPLHF.

The chain joins TRBV7-6 to TRBJ2-2, with 7 bases aligning to TRBD1. CDR1 is SGHVS, CDR2 FNYEAQ, per germline. The trim removed 4 bases at V and 8 bases at J, leaving 10 bases unmatched. This CDR3 is 15 amino acids long. CDR3 sequence: CASSSPGTVRGELFF. The CDR3 DNA sequence: TGTGCCAGCAGCTCGCCCGGGACAGTCCGTGGGGAGCTGTTTTTT.

The chain has TRBV7-3 and TRBJ1-2; 7 bases are shared with TRBD1. The germline gives CDR1 SGHTA, CDR2 FQGTGA. This CDR3 has 16 residues. V was pared by 5 bases and J by 2 bases, with 11 bases of the junction left unmatched. CDR3 in amino acids: CASSQGPARGNYGYTF. DNA of the CDR3: TGTGCCAGCAGCCAGGGGCCCGCCAGGGGGAACTATGGCTACACCTTC. Looking up the rest from reference TRBV7-3 and TRBJ1-2 gives the full variable domain: GAGVSQTPSNKVTEKGKYVELRCDPISGHTALYWYRQSLGQGPEFLIYFQGTGAADDSGLPNDRFFAVRPEGSVSTLKIQRTERGDSAVYLCASSQGPARGNYGYTFGSGTRLTVV.

The rearrangement links TRBV10-3 to TRBJ2-5; 7 positions agree with TRBD1. Germline V lookup: CDR1 ENHRY, CDR2 SYGVKD. V lost 3 bases and J lost 5; bases outside the gene matches: 9. The CDR3 runs 15 residues. CDR3 sequence: CAISDRGTTPETQYF. Here the CDR3 DNA reads TGTGCCATCAGTGACAGGGGGACCACTCCGGAGACCCAGTACTTC.

This sequence joins TRBV3-1 (or the pseudogene TRBV3-2) and TRBJ2-5, with TRBD2 matching over 11 bases. Germline-derived CDR1 and CDR2 are LGHDT and YNNKEL (reference sequence). This CDR3 contains 17 residues. The J segment lost 4 bases and the V segment lost 0 bases, leaving 7 bases of the junction unmatched. The CDR3 sequence is CASSQDRSSGGRETQYF. CDR3 DNA: TGTGCCAGCAGCCAAGATCGGTCTAGCGGGGGGAGAGAGACCCAGTACTTC.

The chain recombines TRBV2 with TRBJ2-7, with D perhaps TRBD1 (5 bases). The germline CDR1 and CDR2 sequences are SNHLY and FYNNEI. The CDR3 length is 15 residues. V dropped 6 bases and J dropped 0 bases, with 15 bases sitting between them. The CDR3 region has the DNA TGTGCCAGCAGCTCTCAGGGTTCCCCCTCCTACGAGCAGTACTTC. Translated, it gives CASSSQGSPSYEQYF. The variable domain in full, completed from reference TRBV2 and TRBJ2-7, reads EPEVTQTPSHQVTQMGQEVILRCVPISNHLYFYWYRQILGQKVEFLVSFYNNEISEKSEIFDDQFSVERPDGSNFTLKIRSTKLEDSAMYFCASSSQGSPSYEQYFGPGTRLTVT.

The sample holds one count of this clone. The chain employs TRBV6-5 and TRBJ2-5; 7 bases are a match to TRBD1. With V trimmed by 5 bases and J by 5 bases, 8 bases remained unmatched. CDR1 is MNHEY and CDR2 is SVGAGI in the germline V gene. The CDR3 runs 14 residues. CDR3 in amino acids: CASSRYRGRETQYF. The CDR3 region has the DNA TGTGCCAGCAGTCGCTACAGGGGTAGGGAGACCCAGTACTTC.

This chain joins TRBV3-1 (or the pseudogene TRBV3-2) and TRBJ2-3; maybe TRBD1 (6 bases). Trimming left V 4 bases short and J 13 bases short, with 12 bases between. The germline CDR1 and CDR2 sequences are LGHDT and YNNKEL (reference sequence). The CDR3 covers 11 residues. This chain's CDR3 is CASSRGQRKYF. The CDR3 DNA reads as TGTGCCAGCAGCCGGGGGCAGAGGAAGTATTTT.

The gene calls are TRBV5-1 and TRBJ2-5; no clear D. Germline values: CDR1 SGHRS, CDR2 YFSETQ. The V end was cut by 0 bases, the J end by 5 bases, with 11 bases between. The CDR3 is made up of 14 amino acids. This CDR3 reads CASSLVVAWETQYF. Here the CDR3 DNA reads TGCGCCAGCAGCTTGGTGGTAGCATGGGAGACCCAGTACTTC.

This sequence joins TRBV11-2 and TRBJ2-7; a possible D gene is TRBD1 (6 bases). V lost 2 bases and J 0 bases, leaving 8 bases between the germline ends. The germline V gene has CDR1 SGHAT and CDR2 FQNNGV. This CDR3 comprises 14 residues. Here the CDR3 DNA reads TGTGCCAGCAGCTTACGGACAGTCTCCTACGAGCAGTACTTC. Translation gives CASSLRTVSYEQYF.

J is TRBJ2-6 and V is TRBV4-1, with 7 positions matching TRBD1. In germline, CDR1 is MGHRA, CDR2 YSYEKL. The V gene end was trimmed by 3 bases and the J gene end by 0 bases; junction bases not matched to a gene: 5. CDR3 size: 17 residues. CDR3 in amino acids: CASSQGQPSSGANVLTF. In DNA, the CDR3 is TGCGCCAGCAGCCAGGGACAGCCGAGCTCTGGGGCCAACGTCCTGACTTTC.

The chain recombines TRBV5-1 with TRBJ1-6; D uncertain. The CDR3 totals 15 residues. CDR1 is SGHRS and CDR2 is YFSETQ in the germline V gene. V shed 4 bases and J shed 8 bases, with 16 bases lying between them. DNA of the CDR3: TGCGCCAGCAGCCCTGGGCCCTCGAGGGATTCACCCCTCCACTTT. It translates to CASSPGPSRDSPLHF.

V usage is TRBV6-2 or TRBV6-3 and J usage is TRBJ2-7, with D tentatively TRBD1 (5 bases). Trimming stripped 5 bases from V and 3 bases from J, with 11 bases between. This CDR3 is built from 13 residues. From germline, CDR1 is MNHEY and CDR2 SVGEGT. This CDR3 reads CASSPGPYYEQYV. Written as DNA, the CDR3 is TGTGCCAGCAGTCCAGGGCCATACTACGAGCAGTACGTC.

Notes on this clone: Sequence at one end of the junction differs from germline and may be a read error. J is TRBJ2-7 and V is TRBV4-3; possible D gene TRBD1, 5 bases. Per the germline V gene, CDR1 is LGHNA and CDR2 is YSLEER. The CDR3 is 16 residues long. The CDR3 coding sequence is TGCGCCAGCAGCCAAGATCTGGGGCCCCCCTCCAACGAGCAGTACTTC. Its protein is CASSQDLGPPSNEQYF.